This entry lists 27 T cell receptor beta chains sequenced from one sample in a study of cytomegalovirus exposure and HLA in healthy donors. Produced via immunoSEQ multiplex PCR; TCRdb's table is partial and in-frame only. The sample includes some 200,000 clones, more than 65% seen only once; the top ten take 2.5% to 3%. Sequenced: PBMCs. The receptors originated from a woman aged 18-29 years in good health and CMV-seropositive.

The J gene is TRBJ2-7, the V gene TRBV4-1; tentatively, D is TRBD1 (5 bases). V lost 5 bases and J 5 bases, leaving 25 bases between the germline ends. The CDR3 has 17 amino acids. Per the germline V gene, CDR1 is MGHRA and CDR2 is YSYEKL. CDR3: CASSGPHYRINWDEQYF. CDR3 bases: TGCGCCAGCAGCGGACCGCATTACAGGATAAATTGGGACGAGCAGTACTTC.

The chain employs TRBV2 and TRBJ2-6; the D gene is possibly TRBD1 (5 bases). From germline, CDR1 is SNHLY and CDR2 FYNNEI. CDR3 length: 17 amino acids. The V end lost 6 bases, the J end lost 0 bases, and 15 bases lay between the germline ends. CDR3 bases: TGTGCCAGCAGCGGCGACAGAACGATCTCTGGGGCCAACGTCCTGACTTTC. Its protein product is CASSGDRTISGANVLTF.

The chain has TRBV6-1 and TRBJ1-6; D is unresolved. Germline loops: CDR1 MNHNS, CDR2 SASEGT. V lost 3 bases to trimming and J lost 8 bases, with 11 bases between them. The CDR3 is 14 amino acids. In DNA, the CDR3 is TGTGCCAGCAGTGAGGCAGCCCGGGATTCACCCCTCCACTTT. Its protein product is CASSEAARDSPLHF.

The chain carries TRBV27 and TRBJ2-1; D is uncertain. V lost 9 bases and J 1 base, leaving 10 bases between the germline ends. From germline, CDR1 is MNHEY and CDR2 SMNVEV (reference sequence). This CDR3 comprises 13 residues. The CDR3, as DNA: TGTGCCAGGGCCGTCCAGTCCTACAATGAGCAGTTCTTC. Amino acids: CARAVQSYNEQFF.

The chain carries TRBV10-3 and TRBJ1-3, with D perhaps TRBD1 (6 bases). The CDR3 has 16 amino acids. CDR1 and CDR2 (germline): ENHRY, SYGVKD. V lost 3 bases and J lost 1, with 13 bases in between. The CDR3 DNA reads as TGTGCCATCAGTGAACCTGGACAGCTTTCTGGAAACACCATATATTTT. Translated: CAISEPGQLSGNTIYF.

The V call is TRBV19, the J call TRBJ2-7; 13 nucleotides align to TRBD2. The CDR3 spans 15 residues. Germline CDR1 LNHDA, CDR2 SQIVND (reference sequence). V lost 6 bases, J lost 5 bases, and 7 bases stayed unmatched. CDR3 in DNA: TGTGCCAGTAGAACTAGCGGGGGGGCTCGGAACGAGCAGTACTTC. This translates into CASRTSGGARNEQYF.

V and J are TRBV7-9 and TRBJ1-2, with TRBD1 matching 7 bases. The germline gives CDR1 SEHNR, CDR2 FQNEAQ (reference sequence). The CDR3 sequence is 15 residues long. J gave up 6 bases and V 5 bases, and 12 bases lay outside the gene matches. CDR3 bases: TGTGCCAGCAGCGACAGTAGGGGGCGCGACCATGGCTACACCTTC. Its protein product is CASSDSRGRDHGYTF.

In DNA, the CDR3 is TGTGCCAGTAGTATCTCGCCCGCACCTAGCCTCTCACCCCTCCACTTT. Its protein product is CASSISPAPSLSPLHF. The chain links TRBV19 to TRBJ1-6; unclear D gene. CDR1 LNHDA and CDR2 SQIVND come from the germline V gene (reference sequence). The CDR3 is made up of 16 amino acids. V lost 3 bases and J 10 bases, leaving 19 bases between the germline ends.

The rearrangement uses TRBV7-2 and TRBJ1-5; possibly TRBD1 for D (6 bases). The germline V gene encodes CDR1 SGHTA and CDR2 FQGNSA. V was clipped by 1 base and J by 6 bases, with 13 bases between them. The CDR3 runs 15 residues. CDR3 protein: CASSLEITGRQPQHF. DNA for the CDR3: TGTGCCAGCAGCTTAGAAATAACAGGGCGTCAGCCCCAGCATTTT.

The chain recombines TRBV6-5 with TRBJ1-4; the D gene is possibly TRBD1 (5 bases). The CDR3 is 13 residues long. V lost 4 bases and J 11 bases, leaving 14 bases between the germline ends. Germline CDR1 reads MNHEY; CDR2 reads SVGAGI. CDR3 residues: CASSLGPLAKLFF. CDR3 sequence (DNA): TGTGCCAGCAGTTTGGGGCCCTTGGCGAAACTGTTTTTT.

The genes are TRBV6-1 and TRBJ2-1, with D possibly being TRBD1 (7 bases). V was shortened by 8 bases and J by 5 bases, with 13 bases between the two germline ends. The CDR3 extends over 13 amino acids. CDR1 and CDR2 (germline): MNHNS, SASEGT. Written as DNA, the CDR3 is TGTGCCAGCGGGGGGACAGAGAACAATGAGCAGTTCTTC. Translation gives CASGGTENNEQFF.

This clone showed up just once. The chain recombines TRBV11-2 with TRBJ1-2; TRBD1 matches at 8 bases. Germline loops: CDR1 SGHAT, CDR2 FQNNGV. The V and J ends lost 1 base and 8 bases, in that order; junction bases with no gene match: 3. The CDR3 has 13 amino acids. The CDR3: CASSLAGGKGYTF. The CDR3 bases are TGTGCCAGCAGCTTAGCAGGGGGCAAAGGCTACACCTTC.

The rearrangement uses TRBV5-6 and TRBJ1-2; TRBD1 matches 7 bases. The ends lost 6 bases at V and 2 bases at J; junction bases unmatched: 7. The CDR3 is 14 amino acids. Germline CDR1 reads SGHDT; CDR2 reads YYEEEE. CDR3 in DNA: TGTGCCAGCAACCCGACAGGGAGAAACTATGGCTACACCTTC. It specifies CASNPTGRNYGYTF.

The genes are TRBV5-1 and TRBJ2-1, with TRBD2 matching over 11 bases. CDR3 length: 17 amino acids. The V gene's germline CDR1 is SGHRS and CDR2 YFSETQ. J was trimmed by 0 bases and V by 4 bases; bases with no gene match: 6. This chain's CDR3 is CASSPGLAGASYNEQFF. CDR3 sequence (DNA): TGCGCCAGCAGCCCCGGACTAGCGGGTGCCTCCTACAATGAGCAGTTCTTC.

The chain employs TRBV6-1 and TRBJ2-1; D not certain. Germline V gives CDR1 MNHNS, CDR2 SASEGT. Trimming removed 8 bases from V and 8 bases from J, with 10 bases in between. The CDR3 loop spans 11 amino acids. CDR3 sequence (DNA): TGTGCCAGCCGCGGCCGCGATGAGCAGTTCTTC. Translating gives CASRGRDEQFF.

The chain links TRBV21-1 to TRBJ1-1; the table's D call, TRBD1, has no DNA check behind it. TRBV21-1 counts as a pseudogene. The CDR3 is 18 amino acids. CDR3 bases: TGTGCCAGCAGCAAAGCTCCCGGGACAGGGGGCTGGGACACTGAAGCTTTCTTT. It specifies CASSKAPGTGGWDTEAFF.

The DNA of the CDR3 is TGTGCCACCAGCAGAGATCTAGCGGGGGTCAATGAGCAGTTCTTC. Its protein product is CATSRDLAGVNEQFF. The chain links TRBV15 to TRBJ2-1, with 10 bases aligning to TRBD2. Germline lookup yields CDR1 LNHNV and CDR2 YYDKDF (reference sequence). This CDR3 comprises 15 residues. Trimming cost V 0 bases and J 6 bases; bases outside gene matches: 2.

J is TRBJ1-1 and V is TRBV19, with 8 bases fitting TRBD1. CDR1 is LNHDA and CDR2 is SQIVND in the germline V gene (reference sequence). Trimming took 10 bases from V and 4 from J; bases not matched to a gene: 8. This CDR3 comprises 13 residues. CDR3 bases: TGTGCCACCAGCTTAACAGGGGGCACTGAAGCTTTCTTT. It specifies CATSLTGGTEAFF.

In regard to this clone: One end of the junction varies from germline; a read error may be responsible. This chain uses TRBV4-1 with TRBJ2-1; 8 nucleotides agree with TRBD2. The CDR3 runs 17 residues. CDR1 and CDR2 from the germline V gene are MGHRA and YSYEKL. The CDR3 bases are TGCGCCAGCAGCCAATCCCCCTCTGCGGGGGGCTACAGTGAGCAGTTCTTC. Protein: CASSQSPSAGGYSEQFF.

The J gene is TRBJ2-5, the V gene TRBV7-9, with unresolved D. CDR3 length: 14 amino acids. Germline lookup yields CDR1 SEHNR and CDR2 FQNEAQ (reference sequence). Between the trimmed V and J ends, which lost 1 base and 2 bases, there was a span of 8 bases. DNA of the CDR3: TGTGCCAGCAGCTTAGTAACAACGCAAGAGACCCAGTACTTC. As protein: CASSLVTTQETQYF.

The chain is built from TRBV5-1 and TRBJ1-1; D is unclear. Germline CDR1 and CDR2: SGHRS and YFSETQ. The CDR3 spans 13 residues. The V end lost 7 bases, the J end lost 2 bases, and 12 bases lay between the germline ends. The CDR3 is CASGPVVNTEAFF. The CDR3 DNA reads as TGCGCCAGCGGGCCAGTTGTAAACACTGAAGCTTTCTTT.

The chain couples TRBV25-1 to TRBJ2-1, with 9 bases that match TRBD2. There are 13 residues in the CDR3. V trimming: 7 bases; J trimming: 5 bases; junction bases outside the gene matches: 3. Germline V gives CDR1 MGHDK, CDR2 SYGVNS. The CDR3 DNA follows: TGTGCCAGCAACGGCGGGGGGGACAATGAGCAGTTCTTC. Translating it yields CASNGGGDNEQFF.

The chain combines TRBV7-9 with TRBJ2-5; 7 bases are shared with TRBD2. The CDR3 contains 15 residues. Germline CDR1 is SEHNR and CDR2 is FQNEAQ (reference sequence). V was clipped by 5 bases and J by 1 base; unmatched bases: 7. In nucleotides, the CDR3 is TGTGCCAGCAGCGGGGGGGTCCTAGCCCAAGAGACCCAGTACTTC. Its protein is CASSGGVLAQETQYF.

CDR3 sequence reads: CASSVDPPPSGSGELFF. The CDR3 DNA sequence: TGTGCCAGCAGCGTAGACCCTCCGCCTAGCGGCTCCGGGGAGCTGTTTTTT. The chain carries TRBV9 and TRBJ2-2; 7 bases align to TRBD2. Germline V gene sequence: CDR1 SGDLS, CDR2 YYNGEE. The J segment lost 6 bases and the V segment lost 0 bases, leaving 11 bases of the junction unmatched. There are 17 residues in the CDR3.

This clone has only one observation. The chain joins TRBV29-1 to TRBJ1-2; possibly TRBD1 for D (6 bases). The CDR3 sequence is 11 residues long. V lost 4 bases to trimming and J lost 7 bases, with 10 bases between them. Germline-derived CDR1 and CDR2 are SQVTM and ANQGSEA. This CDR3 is CSVVQGGGYTF. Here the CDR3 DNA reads TGCAGCGTTGTACAGGGCGGTGGCTACACCTTC.

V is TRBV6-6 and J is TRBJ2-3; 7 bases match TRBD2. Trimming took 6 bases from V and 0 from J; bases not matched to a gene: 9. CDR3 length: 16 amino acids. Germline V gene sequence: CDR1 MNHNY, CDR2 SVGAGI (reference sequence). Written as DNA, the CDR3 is TGTGCCAGCAGATCTCTAGCGGTAACTAGCACAGATACGCAGTATTTT. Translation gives CASRSLAVTSTDTQYF.

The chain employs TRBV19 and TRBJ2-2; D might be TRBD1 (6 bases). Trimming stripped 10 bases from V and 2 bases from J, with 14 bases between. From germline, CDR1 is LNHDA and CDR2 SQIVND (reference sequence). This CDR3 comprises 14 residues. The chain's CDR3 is CATDRHGNTGELFF. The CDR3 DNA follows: TGTGCCACCGACAGGCACGGTAACACCGGGGAGCTGTTTTTT. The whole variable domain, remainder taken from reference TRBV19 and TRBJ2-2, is DGGITQSPKYLFRKEGQNVTLSCEQNLNHDAMYWYRQDPGQGLRLIYYSQIVNDFQKGDIAEGYSVSREKKESFPLTVTSAQKNPTAFYLCATDRHGNTGELFFGEGSRLTVL.